This entry lists 30 T cell receptor beta chains sequenced from one sample in a study of chemoradiotherapy in HPV16-positive cancers (dated by TCRdb to between 2021 and 2022). Libraries were built with the immunoSEQ multiplex PCR assay. What TCRdb holds here is the immuneACCESS table cut down to in-frame rearrangements. Part of the clones is not present; checked against another copy, under half of the missing clones reflect an unresolved V gene, and the others are unexplained. The sample contains some 3,500 clones, nearly 85% of them found a single time. The top ten clonotypes cover 3% to 4% of the sample. Material: tumor tissue, obtained from a patient who underwent chemoradiotherapy. These TCRs come from a human donor with HPV-associated anogenital cancer.

The chain's CDR3 is CASSLWEGLGEQYF. The CDR3 DNA follows: TGTGCCAGCAGCTTATGGGAGGGGCTCGGCGAGCAGTACTTC. This chain uses TRBV7-8 with TRBJ2-7; 7 bases match TRBD2. V was clipped by 2 bases and J by 6 bases; unmatched bases: 7. The CDR3 has 14 residues. Germline assignment: CDR1 SGHVS and CDR2 FQNEAQ.

This chain uses TRBV10-3 with TRBJ1-1, with no clear D. Germline CDR1 reads ENHRY; CDR2 reads SYGVKD. This CDR3 comprises 12 residues. V was cut by 4 bases and J by 4 bases, with 7 bases left in between. As DNA, the CDR3 is TGTGCCATCAGTGTGGCAGGCACTGAAGCTTTCTTT. It yields the protein CAISVAGTEAFF.

This rearrangement joins TRBV28 to TRBJ1-5; TRBD1 agrees at 10 bases. Unmatched junction bases numbered 7, after V lost 2 bases and J lost 3 bases. CDR3 length equals 17 residues. The germline V gene encodes CDR1 MDHEN and CDR2 SYDVKM. The CDR3 here is CASSLGGGTGVNQPQHF. The DNA of the CDR3 is TGTGCCAGCAGTTTAGGAGGCGGGACAGGGGTCAATCAGCCCCAGCATTTT.

The rearrangement joins TRBV9 to TRBJ2-3; a possible D gene is TRBD2 (5 bases). There are 14 residues in the CDR3. From germline, CDR1 is SGDLS and CDR2 YYNGEE. The V gene lost 3 bases and the J gene lost 9 bases, with 17 bases spanning the gap. CDR3 in DNA: TGTGCCAGCAGCGCGGAGACGATCCGAGGGACGCAGTATTTT. Its translation: CASSAETIRGTQYF.

CDR3 loop: CASSQIKGDTQYF. The CDR3 DNA sequence: TGTGCCAGCAGTCAGATTAAGGGAGATACGCAGTATTTT. The genes are TRBV6-5 and TRBJ2-3; the D is unclear. Germline lookup yields CDR1 MNHEY and CDR2 SVGAGI. Trimming shortened V by 5 bases and J by 5 bases, and 11 bases separated the two germline ends. This CDR3 comprises 13 residues.

J is TRBJ1-2 and V is TRBV2, with no clear D. V lost 4 bases and J 5 bases, leaving 5 bases between the germline ends. Germline V gene data show CDR1 as SNHLY and CDR2 as FYNNEI. This CDR3 is built from 11 residues. The CDR3 region is CASSAQYGYTF. DNA for the CDR3: TGTGCCAGCAGTGCACAATATGGCTACACCTTC.

The chain uses TRBV6-6 and TRBJ1-1, with D maybe TRBD1 (5 bases). CDR1 and CDR2 (germline): MNHNY, SVGAGI (reference sequence). The ends were cut back, 0 bases at V and 3 bases at J, with 14 bases in the middle. The length of the CDR3 is 16 residues. CDR3 protein: CASSYSLGVGHTEAFF. DNA of the CDR3: TGTGCCAGCAGTTACTCGCTGGGGGTGGGACACACTGAAGCTTTCTTT.

The CDR3 DNA reads TGTGCCAGCAGCCAAGAACAGAGAAACACTGAAGCTTTCTTT. This translates into CASSQEQRNTEAFF. V is TRBV4-2 and J is TRBJ1-1, with D unclear. Trimming shortened V by 0 bases and J by 2 bases, and 7 bases separated the two germline ends. Per germline, CDR1 LGHNA and CDR2 YNFKEQ. This CDR3 comprises 14 residues.

The sample holds one count of this clone. This chain uses TRBV28 with TRBJ1-5; D gene uncertain. Germline V gives CDR1 MDHEN, CDR2 SYDVKM. The CDR3 runs to 14 residues. Trimming cost V 7 bases and J 4 bases, with 14 bases left between them. The CDR3 here is CASNPISLNQPQHF. CDR3 nucleotides: TGTGCCAGCAATCCTATCAGCCTGAATCAGCCCCAGCATTTT.

V gene TRBV4-2 combines with J gene TRBJ2-1; 9 bases agree with TRBD2. Germline V gene data show CDR1 as LGHNA and CDR2 as YNFKEQ. V lost 1 base, J lost 9 bases, and 10 bases stayed unmatched. The CDR3 length is 16 residues. The CDR3 nucleotides are TGTGCCAGCAGCCAAGTCCGTAGCGGGAGTTCCGGTGAGCAGTTCTTC. Translation: CASSQVRSGSSGEQFF.

The CDR3 sequence is CATTRDRGNTIYF. Written as DNA, the CDR3 is TGTGCCACCACCAGGGACAGGGGAAACACCATATATTTT. V is TRBV19 and J is TRBJ1-3; 8 bases agree with TRBD1. J was trimmed by 4 bases and V by 10 bases; bases with no gene match: 6. Looked up from germline, CDR1 is LNHDA and CDR2 is SQIVND (reference sequence). The CDR3 is 13 residues long.

The rearrangement joins TRBV4-1 to TRBJ2-3, with TRBD2 identical over 7 bases. This CDR3 region has 15 residues. CDR1 is MGHRA and CDR2 is YSYEKL in the germline V gene. Trimming took 1 base from V and 6 from J; bases not matched to a gene: 7. CDR3 region: CASSQGPGGTDTQYF. The CDR3 DNA follows: TGCGCCAGCAGCCAAGGACCCGGGGGGACGGATACGCAGTATTTT.

The chain links TRBV11-1 to TRBJ1-6; TRBD1 matches at 7 bases. Germline CDR1 reads SGHAT; CDR2 reads FQDESV (reference sequence). This CDR3 is 14 amino acids long. The junction had 4 bases not matched to a gene; V was cut back by 5 bases and J by 6 bases. CDR3 region: CASSPGTANSPLHF. CDR3 sequence (DNA): TGTGCCAGCAGCCCCGGGACAGCTAATTCACCCCTCCACTTT. The whole variable domain, remainder taken from reference TRBV11-1 and TRBJ1-6, is EAEVAQSPRYKITEKSQAVAFWCDPISGHATLYWYRQILGQGPELLVQFQDESVVDDSQLPKDRFSAERLKGVDSTLKIQPAELGDSAMYLCASSPGTANSPLHFGNGTRLTVT.

V and J are TRBV5-1 and TRBJ1-5; D is possibly TRBD1 (5 bases). The CDR3 length is 15 residues. Trimming pared 2 bases from V and 5 bases from J, leaving 14 bases between. CDR1 is SGHRS, CDR2 YFSETQ, per germline. For the CDR3, the DNA is TGCGCCAGCAGCTTAGACAGCGGGGTGGATCAGCCCCAGCATTTT. This gives the protein CASSLDSGVDQPQHF.

V usage is TRBV6-1 and J usage is TRBJ2-7, with TRBD2 matching over 8 bases. Per the germline V gene, CDR1 is MNHNS and CDR2 is SASEGT. V gave up 9 bases and J gave up 9 bases; unmatched junction bases: 13. The CDR3 sequence is 13 residues long. The CDR3 region is CASSGGAERVQYF. The CDR3 DNA sequence: TGTGCCAGTTCCGGGGGGGCGGAGAGGGTGCAGTACTTC.

V is TRBV27 and J is TRBJ2-1, with 10 positions matching TRBD2. The germline V gene has CDR1 MNHEY and CDR2 SMNVEV (reference sequence). V lost 6 bases, J lost 7 bases, and 6 bases stayed unmatched. CDR3 length: 14 residues. The CDR3, as DNA: TGTGCCAGCAGGAGCGGGAGGGCCAGGAATGAGCAGTTCTTC. It codes for CASRSGRARNEQFF.

The chain joins TRBV7-6 to TRBJ2-3; D perhaps matches TRBD2 (5 bases). The CDR3 runs 15 residues. CDR1 is SGHVS and CDR2 is FNYEAQ in the germline V gene. V was pared by 5 bases and J by 4 bases, with 16 bases between. The DNA of the CDR3 is TGTGCCAGCAGCCAACCCGGGATTTTGTCAGATACGCAGTATTTT. Its translation: CASSQPGILSDTQYF.

CDR3 DNA sequence: TGTGCCAGCAGATTTCAAGGGGGCAATCAGCCCCAGCATTTT. Its protein is CASRFQGGNQPQHF. The V gene is TRBV28, the J gene TRBJ1-5; a possible D gene is TRBD1 (5 bases). The CDR3 contains 14 residues. In germline, CDR1 is MDHEN, CDR2 SYDVKM. The germline V and J ends were trimmed by 6 bases and 2 bases, with 11 bases remaining between them.

V gene TRBV19 combines with J gene TRBJ1-1; no clear D. The CDR3 covers 13 residues. Trimming took off 5 bases at V and 0 bases at J, with 7 bases between the two ends. Germline assignment: CDR1 LNHDA and CDR2 SQIVND (reference sequence). The CDR3: CASSPRMNTEAFF. The DNA for the CDR3 is TGTGCCAGTAGTCCCAGAATGAACACTGAAGCTTTCTTT.

This clone is a singleton in its sample. The chain recombines TRBV13 with TRBJ2-5; unclear D gene. Germline loops: CDR1 PRHDT, CDR2 FYEKMQ (reference sequence). V lost 5 bases and J 2 bases, leaving 12 bases between the germline ends. The CDR3 consists of 14 residues. CDR3 sequence (DNA): TGTGCCAGCAGCGCCCTGGGTCCGCAAGAGACCCAGTACTTC. Protein product: CASSALGPQETQYF.

The chain is built from TRBV29-1 and TRBJ1-2; D is undetermined. V lost 3 bases and J lost 6, with 17 bases in between. Germline CDR1 is SQVTM and CDR2 is ANQGSEA. The CDR3 sequence is 14 residues long. The CDR3 reads CSVDSEVFSDGYTF. CDR3 DNA: TGCAGCGTTGATTCCGAAGTGTTTTCGGATGGCTACACCTTC.

The rearrangement uses TRBV29-1 and TRBJ2-3, with 14 bases fitting TRBD2. Trimming cost V 0 bases and J 0 bases; bases outside gene matches: 11. Germline V gene data show CDR1 as SQVTM and CDR2 as ANQGSEA. The CDR3 has 20 amino acids. CDR3: CSVEDQGLAGDRGSTDTQYF. The CDR3 DNA follows: TGCAGCGTTGAAGACCAGGGACTAGCGGGGGATCGAGGAAGCACAGATACGCAGTATTTT.

V is TRBV11-2 and J is TRBJ1-1, with 7 positions matching TRBD1. CDR3 length equals 16 residues. Germline-derived CDR1 and CDR2 are SGHAT and FQNNGV. V shed 1 base and J 11 bases; nucleotides not matched to a gene: 16. The CDR3 is CASSLGGWTGALEAFF. The CDR3 nucleotides are TGTGCCAGCAGCTTAGGGGGTTGGACAGGAGCTTTGGAGGCTTTCTTT.

With respect to this clone: At one of its ends the junction is not consistent with the germline gene, which may arise from a read error. V is TRBV6-1 and J is TRBJ2-7, with 7 positions matching TRBD1. Per germline, CDR1 MNHNS and CDR2 SASEGT. The CDR3 has 14 amino acids. The CDR3 coding sequence is TGTGCCAGCTGTGACAGGGAAGGACTGGACGAGCAGTACTTC. This sequence encodes CASCDREGLDEQYF.

This chain uses TRBV2 with TRBJ1-4, with 7 bases lining up with TRBD1. This CDR3 has 12 residues. CDR1 is SNHLY and CDR2 is FYNNEI in the germline V gene. Trimming at V came to 11 bases and at J to 5 bases, leaving 5 bases not matched to a gene. The CDR3 loop is CAGTAENEKLFF. The CDR3 DNA is TGTGCCGGGACAGCCGAAAATGAAAAACTGTTTTTT.

V gene TRBV6-5 combines with J gene TRBJ1-2, with D possibly TRBD1 on 5 matching bases. The germline V and J ends were trimmed by 2 bases and 8 bases, with 12 bases remaining between them. This CDR3 region has 13 residues. CDR1 is MNHEY and CDR2 is SVGAGI in the germline V gene. Written as DNA, the CDR3 is TGTGCCAGCAGTTACAGGGGAGGGAAAGGCTACACCTTC. Its protein is CASSYRGGKGYTF.

In its sample, this clone was seen once. The rearrangement uses TRBV30 and TRBJ1-1; no clear D. The V end was cut by 4 bases, the J end by 5 bases, with 20 bases between. The CDR3 has 15 residues. The V gene's germline CDR1 is GTSNPN and CDR2 SVGIG (reference sequence). CDR3 loop: CAWKIAFGRGTEAFF. DNA of the CDR3: TGTGCCTGGAAAATCGCTTTCGGGAGAGGGACTGAAGCTTTCTTT.

The chain carries TRBV30 and TRBJ1-5, with D hard to call. V was pared by 0 bases and J by 9 bases, with 18 bases between. Germline values: CDR1 GTSNPN, CDR2 SVGIG (reference sequence). This CDR3 spans 15 amino acids. Written as DNA, the CDR3 is TGTGCCTGGAGTGTAGGAGGAGCCACCAACGGGCCCCAGCATTTT. Translated: CAWSVGGATNGPQHF.

The chain links TRBV9 to TRBJ2-4, with D perhaps TRBD1 or TRBD2 (6 bases each). Germline V gene sequence: CDR1 SGDLS, CDR2 YYNGEE. V was pared by 0 bases and J by 8 bases, with 15 bases between. The CDR3 consists of 15 residues. This chain's CDR3 is CASSVGGAKGDIQYF. CDR3 bases: TGTGCCAGCAGCGTAGGGGGGGCTAAGGGAGACATTCAGTACTTC.

Note on this clone: The identical CDR3 is also encoded by other nucleotide sequences in the sample. This chain connects TRBV7-6 to TRBJ2-7; 9 bases map to TRBD1. The CDR3 covers 14 residues. The junction had 0 bases not matched to a gene; V was cut back by 1 base and J by 2 bases. From germline, CDR1 is SGHVS and CDR2 FNYEAQ. The CDR3 sequence: CASSLDRGPYEQYF. CDR3 bases: TGTGCCAGCAGCTTAGACAGGGGGCCCTACGAGCAGTACTTC.